This passage covers 9 T cell receptor beta chains from one sample sequenced in a study of Graves' ophthalmopathy and Graves' hyperthyroidism. Amplification from RNA transcripts yielded the TCR beta CDR3 regions. The first-round RT-PCR employed HTBI primers together with the Qiagen OneStep RT-PCR kit. A multiplex PCR was then performed as the second round. TCRdb passed the multiplex PCR reads through MiXCR, listing each CDR3 protein once. The sample carries 650,000 to 900,000 distinct CDR3 sequences, 40% recorded once. Input material: peripheral blood. The receptor source for this set is an adult man with Graves' ophthalmopathy.

The sample holds many counts of this clonotype. J is TRBJ2-6 and V is TRBV14, with D unresolved. CDR1 is SGHDN, CDR2 FVKESK, per germline. Trimming removed 4 bases from V and 0 bases from J, with 10 bases in between. This CDR3 is 16 amino acids long. The CDR3, as DNA: TGTGCCAGCAGCCGACCCCTCGGCTCTGGGGCCAACGTCCTGACTTTC. Its protein is CASSRPLGSGANVLTF.

In regard to this clonotype: This clone may be a read error of a much larger clone one base away. The rearrangement uses TRBV6-1 and TRBJ2-5; D possibly matches TRBD1 or TRBD2 (5 bases each). The CDR3 sequence is 13 residues long. Germline V gene sequence: CDR1 MNHNS, CDR2 SASEGT. The CDR3 nucleotides read TGTGCCAGCGCCTGGGACGGACAAGAGGCCCAGTACTTC. Its protein is CASAWDGQEAQYF.

The rearrangement joins TRBV7-9 to TRBJ2-7, with 10 positions matching TRBD1. V lost 5 bases to trimming and J lost 3 bases; unmatched junction nucleotides: 7. The V gene's germline CDR1 is SEHNR and CDR2 FQNEAQ (reference sequence). This CDR3 has 15 residues. The DNA of the CDR3 is TGTGCCAGCAGCAAAATCCGGGACAGGGGCTACGAGCAGTACTTC. It yields the protein CASSKIRDRGYEQYF.

This clonotype was seen many times. The genes are TRBV10-3 and TRBJ2-5; D is possibly TRBD1 (6 bases). The CDR3 has 14 residues. V dropped 4 bases and J dropped 0 bases, with 9 bases sitting between them. Germline CDR1 ENHRY, CDR2 SYGVKD. DNA for the CDR3: TGTGCCATCAGTGTACGGGACAACCAAGAGACCCAGTACTTC. This translates into CAISVRDNQETQYF.

This chain joins TRBV29-1 and TRBJ1-1; no firm D call. Per germline, CDR1 SQVTM and CDR2 ANQGSEA. The CDR3 spans 14 residues. The V and J ends lost 4 bases and 4 bases respectively, with 16 bases between them. The CDR3 DNA reads as TGCAGCGTTGGAGGACCCGACATAAGCACTGAAGCTTTCTTT. Translated, it gives CSVGGPDISTEAFF.

The genes are TRBV10-3 and TRBJ2-2; D is perhaps TRBD2 (6 bases). Germline CDR1 ENHRY, CDR2 SYGVKD. The CDR3 extends over 18 amino acids. Trimming left V 2 bases short and J 1 base short, with 17 bases between. CDR3 amino acids: CAISERASSEVNTGELFF. DNA for the CDR3: TGTGCCATCAGTGAGAGGGCGTCTAGCGAGGTGAACACCGGGGAGCTGTTTTTT.

This clonotype came up once. The junction departs from the called germline gene at one end, perhaps through a read error. The chain recombines TRBV13 with TRBJ1-1; D is perhaps TRBD1 (5 bases). CDR1 PRHDT and CDR2 FYEKMQ come from the germline V gene (reference sequence). This CDR3 comprises 17 residues. CDR3 bases: TGTGCCAGCAGCTTAGGGTGGGGCTCAAGGGACGACACTGAAGCTTCCTTT. Its protein is CASSLGWGSRDDTEASF.

In regard to this clonotype: A junction boundary mismatches the germline segment, possibly from a read error. This chain uses TRBV10-2 with TRBJ1-2; D may be TRBD1 (5 bases). There are 15 residues in the CDR3. Germline lookup yields CDR1 WSHSY and CDR2 SAAADI. CDR3 in DNA: TGTGCCAGCAGCCAGAACACGGGACGCAGCCATGGCTACACCTTC. Protein sequence: CASSQNTGRSHGYTF.

This clonotype has only a few counts. The chain combines TRBV7-6 with TRBJ1-4; D unresolved. The germline V gene encodes CDR1 SGHVS and CDR2 FNYEAQ. V gave up 3 bases and J gave up 7 bases, with 9 bases separating them. This CDR3 has 13 residues. CDR3 nucleotides: TGTGCCAGCAGCTTCAACCGGGGTGAAAAACTGTTTTTT. This encodes CASSFNRGEKLFF.